Included here is one T cell receptor beta chain sequence, with context. As yet, its antigen is unknown. The entry originates in a study of cytomegalovirus exposure and HLA in healthy donors. Turning to the study itself: Early on, a data release was issued that held some 85 million unique TCRs from HLA-typed donors. Overall study results and limits: The listing of roughly 160 TCR beta chains classed them as cytomegalovirus-associated. The sole available immune exposure information was CMV serostatus.

Healthy bone marrow donors supplied every sample. Germline values: CDR1 MGHDK, CDR2 SYGVNS. Trimming took 3 bases from V and 5 from J; bases not matched to a gene: 9. The CDR3 consists of 15 residues. The PCR employed 60 Vbeta primers together with 13 Jbeta primers. Profiling relied on immunoSEQ multiplex PCR, and the TCRdb table lists in-frame clones only, not all of them. The repertoire holds around 91,000 clones, roughly 86% seen once, with 8.5% to 10% in the top ten. The specimen was PBMCs. This TCR was sampled from a young man in good health and CMV-seropositive. V gene TRBV25-1 combines with J gene TRBJ2-5; 7 bases are shared with TRBD1. This chain's CDR3 is CASSEYRGRAETQYF. The CDR3 DNA follows: TGTGCCAGCAGTGAGTATAGGGGGCGAGCGGAGACCCAGTACTTC.